The rows below give T cell receptor beta chains drawn from one sample of a study of cytomegalovirus exposure and HLA in healthy donors. Method: immunoSEQ multiplex PCR; TCRdb's copy keeps in-frame clones and lacks some. The sample consists of about 140,000 clones, about two thirds of them appearing once. Sequencing was performed on PBMCs. These receptors were collected from a man in his fifties or sixties in good health and CMV-seropositive. CDR3s include the opening cysteine and the closing phenylalanine or tryptophan. A D gene is named only where the DNA matches it firmly. Part of the rows lack a size; the others show once, few, many or a class for expanded clones.

-	-	TRBV5-1	TRBJ2-7	CASSLIAATYEQYF	TGCGCCAGCAGCTTGATAGCCGCAACCTACGAGCAGTACTTC
once	TRBD1	TRBV11-2	TRBJ2-7	CASSLFGTGIYEQYF	TGTGCCAGCAGCTTATTTGGGACAGGGATCTACGAGCAGTACTTC
-	TRBD1	TRBV4-1	TRBJ1-5	CASSQDGTDQPQHF	TGCGCCAGCAGCCAGGACGGGACAGATCAGCCCCAGCATTTT
-	TRBD2	TRBV5-1	TRBJ2-5	CASSLELAGGETQYF	TGCGCCAGCAGCTTGGAACTAGCGGGAGGGGAGACCCAGTACTTC
few	-	TRBV6-6	TRBJ2-5	CASTTDRRETQYF	TGTGCCAGCACCACCGACAGGAGGGAGACCCAGTACTTC
-	-	TRBV11-1	TRBJ2-5	CASSLLAQGSGTQYF	TGTGCCAGCAGCTTATTAGCACAGGGCTCTGGGACCCAGTACTTC
once	-	TRBV7-2	TRBJ1-4	CASSRQDDRGEKLFF	TGTGCCAGCAGCCGACAAGACGATCGGGGTGAAAAACTGTTTTTT
few	-	TRBV6-6	TRBJ1-5	CASSYSTRSDQPQHF	TGTGCCAGCAGTTACTCTACCAGGTCCGATCAGCCCCAGCATTTT
-	TRBD1	TRBV6-5	TRBJ2-5	CASSYTETGPQETQYF	TGTGCCAGCAGTTACACGGAGACAGGGCCCCAAGAGACCCAGTACTTC
-	-	TRBV5-4	TRBJ1-2	CASSSMSGRSSRMGYTF	TGTGCCAGCAGCTCGATGAGTGGGAGATCCTCCCGGATGGGCTACACCTTC
-	TRBD2	TRBV5-4	TRBJ2-1	CASSSGTSASYNEQFF	TGTGCCAGCAGCTCCGGGACTAGCGCTTCCTACAATGAGCAGTTCTTC
-	TRBD2	TRBV27	TRBJ2-1	CASSLGGSYNEQFF	TGTGCCAGCAGTTTGGGAGGGTCCTACAATGAGCAGTTCTTC
-	-	TRBV27	TRBJ2-1	CASSLFKGSGRENNEQFF	TGTGCCAGCAGTTTATTTAAGGGGTCGGGCCGGGAGAACAATGAGCAGTTCTTC
-	-	TRBV5-1	TRBJ2-5	CASSPSLALETQYF	TGCGCCAGCAGCCCATCCCTAGCGCTGGAGACCCAGTACTTC
-	TRBD1	TRBV29-1	TRBJ1-5	CSVEQGMNQPQHF	TGCAGCGTAGAACAGGGGATGAATCAGCCCCAGCATTTT
-	TRBD1	TRBV29-1	TRBJ2-7	CSVGTGGYEQYF	TGCAGCGTGGGGACAGGGGGCTACGAGCAGTACTTC
-	TRBD1	TRBV7-9	TRBJ1-1	CASSPWDRGNTEAFF	TGTGCCAGCAGCCCCTGGGACAGGGGGAACACTGAAGCTTTCTTT
-	-	TRBV5-1	TRBJ2-2	CASSLATVTGELFF	TGCGCCAGCAGCTTGGCGACAGTCACCGGGGAGCTGTTTTTT
-	-	TRBV6-5	TRBJ1-5	CASSYSPNFNQPQHF	TGTGCCAGCAGTTACTCCCCCAATTTTAATCAGCCCCAGCATTTT
-	TRBD2	TRBV11-2	TRBJ2-5	CASSKAPGLDATQYF	TGTGCCAGCAGCAAAGCCCCGGGACTAGACGCGACCCAGTACTTC
-	-	TRBV5-1	TRBJ2-1	CASSLEGSPYNEQFF	TGCGCCAGCAGCTTGGAAGGGAGTCCCTACAATGAGCAGTTCTTC
-	-	TRBV6-6	TRBJ1-2	CASRELGYTF	TGTGCCAGCAGGGAGTTAGGATACACCTTC
-	TRBD2	TRBV4-1	TRBJ2-1	CASSERGGDEQFF	TGCGCCAGCAGCGAGCGGGGGGGAGATGAGCAGTTCTTC
-	-	TRBV29-1	TRBJ1-3	CSGRTGSENTIYF	TGCAGCGGGAGAACAGGGTCCGAAAACACCATATATTTT
few	-	TRBV14	TRBJ1-1	CASSQGQNTEAFF	TGTGCCAGCAGCCAGGGACAGAACACTGAAGCTTTCTTT
-	-	TRBV19	TRBJ2-7	CASSMGGLYEQYF	TGTGCCAGTAGTATGGGGGGGCTCTACGAGCAGTACTTC
many	TRBD1	TRBV6-5	TRBJ1-1	CASSEPGQGTEAFF	TGTGCCAGCAGTGAACCGGGACAGGGAACTGAAGCTTTCTTT
once	-	TRBV18	TRBJ2-3	CASSPPGRGSTRADTQYF	TGTGCCAGCTCACCACCGGGAAGGGGATCTACCCGGGCAGATACGCAGTATTTT
-	TRBD1	TRBV18	TRBJ1-6	CASSQQGDRGTSSLHF	TGTGCCAGCTCACAGCAGGGCGACAGGGGCACCTCCTCCCTCCACTTT
-	TRBD1	TRBV4-3	TRBJ2-2	CASSQETRQGGKPGELFF	TGCGCCAGCAGCCAAGAAACACGACAGGGGGGGAAGCCCGGGGAGCTGTTTTTT
few	-	TRBV6-5	TRBJ2-2	CASRRSNTGELFF	TGTGCCAGCAGGCGATCGAACACCGGGGAGCTGTTTTTT
-	-	TRBV21-1	TRBJ2-2	CASSKGPGLAGDSGGELFF	TGTGCCAGCAGCAAAGGCCCAGGACTAGCGGGGGATTCTGGCGGGGAGCTGTTTTTT
-	-	TRBV28	TRBJ1-2	CASRMGGGYGYTF	TGTGCCAGCAGAATGGGGGGGGGCTATGGCTACACCTTC
-	-	TRBV19	TRBJ1-2	CASRTGGSNYGYTF	TGTGCCAGTAGGACGGGGGGTTCTAACTATGGCTACACCTTC
few	-	TRBV5-1	TRBJ2-2	CASSLAGGLGTGELFF	TGCGCCAGCAGCTTGGCCGGGGGATTAGGCACCGGGGAGCTGTTTTTT
-	TRBD2	TRBV7-8	TRBJ2-1	CASSPRGGNRNEQFF	TGTGCCAGCAGCCCTCGGGGGGGCAATAGGAATGAGCAGTTCTTC
-	-	TRBV5-1	TRBJ1-1	CASSFATVGNTEAFF	TGCGCCAGCAGCTTCGCGACAGTTGGGAACACTGAAGCTTTCTTT
few	-	TRBV4-3	TRBJ2-4	CASSYRDSGNIQYF	TGCGCCAGCAGCTACCGGGACTCGGGGAACATTCAGTACTTC
-	TRBD1	TRBV19	TRBJ2-3	CASSTTGEWADTQYF	TGTGCCAGTAGTACAACAGGGGAGTGGGCAGATACGCAGTATTTT
-	-	TRBV18	TRBJ1-1	CASSLADIYTEAFF	TGTGCCAGCTCACTTGCGGACATTTACACTGAAGCTTTCTTT
-	-	TRBV5-6	TRBJ1-3	CASSLEKSLVSRDF	TGTGCCAGCAGCTTGGAAAAAAGTTTGGTCTCGAGGGATTTT
-	TRBD2	TRBV28	TRBJ2-7	CASSFGGASYEQYF	TGTGCCAGCAGTTTCGGGGGGGCCTCCTACGAGCAGTACTTC
-	TRBD1	TRBV19	TRBJ1-5	CASSPRLPAGGPQPQHF	TGTGCCAGTAGTCCCCGCCTTCCGGCAGGGGGGCCTCAGCCCCAGCATTTT
few	-	TRBV29-1	TRBJ2-3	CSVEMRRTSTDTQYF	TGCAGCGTTGAGATGAGAAGGACTAGCACAGATACGCAGTATTTT
few	-	TRBV5-1	TRBJ2-2	CASSPGTSNTGELFF	TGCGCCAGCAGCCCCGGGACTTCGAACACCGGGGAGCTGTTTTTT
once	-	TRBV5-1	TRBJ1-2	CASTLGGTQAGGYGYTF	TGCGCCAGCACCCTAGGGGGGACACAAGCGGGAGGCTATGGCTACACCTTC
many	TRBD1	TRBV5-1	TRBJ1-1	CASSQGTGKINTEAFF	TGCGCCAGCAGCCAGGGGACAGGGAAGATCAACACTGAAGCTTTCTTT
-	-	TRBV29-1	TRBJ1-2	CSVEGTGEGYTF	TGCAGCGTTGAAGGCACAGGCGAAGGCTACACCTTC
once	-	TRBV2	TRBJ1-1	CASTERDNTEAFF	TGTGCCAGCACCGAAAGGGACAACACTGAGGCTTTCTTT
-	-	TRBV18	TRBJ1-2	CASDEGGTSLNYGYTF	TGTGCCAGCGATGAAGGGGGAACGAGTCTCAACTATGGCTACACCTTC
-	-	TRBV7-8	TRBJ1-1	CASSFTGSYTEAFF	TGTGCCAGCAGCTTTACAGGATCCTACACTGAAGCTTTCTTT